The 21 T cell receptor beta chains presented below share a single source sample, sequenced in a study of cytomegalovirus exposure and HLA in healthy donors. Sequencing was performed with immunoSEQ multiplex PCR; in TCRdb, only in-frame clones are kept and a portion is missing. The table lists over 50,000 clones, 85% to 95% of them singletons. Sequencing input: PBMCs. Source of these receptors: a young man in good health and CMV-seropositive.

This chain uses TRBV7-3 with TRBJ2-7; tentatively, D is TRBD1 (7 bases). Germline V gives CDR1 SGHTA, CDR2 FQGTGA. The V gene lost 4 bases and the J gene lost 6 bases, with 25 bases spanning the gap. The CDR3 runs to 17 residues. Written as DNA, the CDR3 is TGTGCCAGCAGCTCCCTAAGAACGACAGGGACTTCTGGCGAGCAGTACTTC. Its translation: CASSSLRTTGTSGEQYF.

Comments on this clone: The CDR3 carries no conserved terminal phenylalanine or tryptophan, so it likely arises from a read error. The DNA is omitted, as the CDR3 cannot be located on it reliably, and the CDR3 follows TCRdb's listing. The chain employs TRBV13 and TRBJ1-2; the table's D call, TRBD1, has no DNA check behind it. Counting both end residues, the CDR3 totals 15 amino acids. Germline V CDR1 and CDR2: PRHDT, FYEKMQ (reference sequence). CDR3 in amino acids: CASSLGRRGTGAAGL.

The V gene is TRBV9, the J gene TRBJ2-7; 8 nucleotides agree with TRBD2. Germline V gives CDR1 SGDLS, CDR2 YYNGEE. The CDR3 runs to 18 residues. The V segment lost 3 bases and the J segment 3 bases; nucleotides outside the gene matches: 17. CDR3: CASSAPLEDTGGDYEQYF. The CDR3 DNA is TGTGCCAGCAGCGCTCCCCTCGAGGATACGGGAGGGGACTACGAGCAGTACTTC.

The rearrangement joins TRBV7-9 to TRBJ2-3, with D perhaps TRBD1 (5 bases). Germline V gives CDR1 SEHNR, CDR2 FQNEAQ (reference sequence). The CDR3 is 15 residues long. V was trimmed by 4 bases and J by 2 bases, leaving 13 bases between them. The CDR3 DNA sequence: TGTGCCAGCAGCTCCTTAATAGGGGCCACAGATACGCAGTATTTT. Translated, it gives CASSSLIGATDTQYF.

This chain links TRBV4-2 with TRBJ2-1; a possible D gene is TRBD2 (7 bases). The length of the CDR3 is 17 residues. The ends were cut back, 4 bases at V and 3 bases at J, with 19 bases in the middle. Germline-derived CDR1 and CDR2 are LGHNA and YNFKEQ. The CDR3 bases are TGTGCCAGCAGCCTTAGGGGGGCTAGCGGAAGCTACAATGAGCAGTTCTTC. It codes for CASSLRGASGSYNEQFF.

This chain uses TRBV18 with TRBJ1-5; a weak D match, TRBD1 (6 bases). The CDR3 is made up of 16 amino acids. Per the germline V gene, CDR1 is KGHSH and CDR2 is LQKENI. The V end lost 8 bases, the J end lost 4 bases, and 21 bases lay between the germline ends. The CDR3, as DNA: TGTGCCAGCCAACCGCGGGCAGGGGAAGGAAATCAGCCCCAGCATTTT. Translating gives CASQPRAGEGNQPQHF.

The chain is built from TRBV11-2 and TRBJ2-3; a weak D match, TRBD1 (6 bases). There are 16 residues in the CDR3. V lost 2 bases to trimming and J lost 0 bases, with 12 bases between them. CDR1 is SGHAT and CDR2 is FQNNGV in the germline V gene. The CDR3 DNA follows: TGTGCCAGCAGCTTATGGGCAGGGGTCAGCACAGATACGCAGTATTTT. It translates to CASSLWAGVSTDTQYF.

The V and J genes are TRBV30 and TRBJ2-7, with TRBD1 matching 9 bases. The CDR3 is 12 amino acids. With V trimmed by 8 bases and J by 5 bases, 7 bases remained unmatched. The germline V gene encodes CDR1 GTSNPN and CDR2 SVGIG (reference sequence). For the CDR3, the DNA is TGTGCCACGGGACAGGGAAGCAACGAGCAGTACTTC. Translated: CATGQGSNEQYF.

The chain carries TRBV2 and TRBJ1-2; 7 positions match TRBD1. Germline V gene data show CDR1 as SNHLY and CDR2 as FYNNEI. The CDR3 has 14 amino acids. Germline trimming cut 7 bases from V and 2 bases from J; bases unmatched to any gene: 7. CDR3 nucleotides: TGTGCCAGCAATTACAGGGGACCAAACTATGGCTACACCTTC. Its translation: CASNYRGPNYGYTF.

CDR3 in amino acids: CASSIGRKGHSYNEQFF. The CDR3 DNA reads TGTGCCAGTAGTATAGGGAGGAAAGGGCACTCCTACAATGAGCAGTTCTTC. This rearrangement joins TRBV19 to TRBJ2-1; the D gene is possibly TRBD2 (5 bases). Trimming took off 1 base at V and 0 bases at J, with 13 bases between the two ends. Looked up from germline, CDR1 is LNHDA and CDR2 is SQIVND (reference sequence). The CDR3 loop spans 17 amino acids.

The chain is built from TRBV27 and TRBJ2-7, with TRBD1 identical over 7 bases. V lost 5 bases, J lost 2 bases, and 12 bases stayed unmatched. Per the germline V gene, CDR1 is MNHEY and CDR2 is SMNVEV (reference sequence). The CDR3 runs 16 residues. The CDR3 region has the DNA TGTGCCAGCAGTCCGCCCTCCGGGACAGCCGCCTACGAGCAGTACTTC. Translation gives CASSPPSGTAAYEQYF.

The chain couples TRBV4-1 to TRBJ2-7; 8 positions agree with TRBD1. CDR1 MGHRA and CDR2 YSYEKL come from the germline V gene. CDR3 length equals 19 residues. The junction had 18 bases not matched to a gene; V was cut back by 2 bases and J by 3 bases. The CDR3 loop is CASSQRPGQEMEVGYEQYF. The CDR3 nucleotides read TGCGCCAGCAGCCAACGGCCGGGACAGGAAATGGAGGTTGGCTACGAGCAGTACTTC.

A few counts support this clone. The J gene is TRBJ1-5, the V gene TRBV10-2; no clear D. Trimming left V 7 bases short and J 5 bases short, with 12 bases between. In germline, CDR1 is WSHSY, CDR2 SAAADI. The CDR3 is 13 residues long. CDR3 region: CASNAGVDQPQHF. The CDR3 DNA sequence: TGCGCCAGCAACGCCGGGGTAGATCAGCCCCAGCATTTT.

This clone showed up just a few times. The gene calls are TRBV19 and TRBJ1-5, with TRBD1 as a possible D gene (6 bases). Germline CDR1 is LNHDA and CDR2 is SQIVND (reference sequence). The ends were cut back, 3 bases at V and 3 bases at J, with 12 bases in the middle. The CDR3 consists of 15 residues. In DNA form, the CDR3 reads TGTGCCAGTAGTATTCGAGGACAGTACAATCAGCCCCAGCATTTT. Its protein is CASSIRGQYNQPQHF.

The rearrangement uses TRBV28 and TRBJ2-4, with TRBD1 as a possible D gene (6 bases). This CDR3 contains 17 residues. Per germline, CDR1 MDHEN and CDR2 SYDVKM. Trimming cost V 1 base and J 1 base, with 14 bases left between them. CDR3 in DNA: TGTGCCAGCAGTTTATTAGGTACAGGGTCCGCCAAAAACATTCAGTACTTC. Translation gives CASSLLGTGSAKNIQYF.

The V call is TRBV4-1, the J call TRBJ2-1, with 7 bases that match TRBD2. There are 15 residues in the CDR3. The ends lost 4 bases at V and 8 bases at J; junction bases unmatched: 11. Germline V CDR1 and CDR2: MGHRA, YSYEKL. In DNA, the CDR3 is TGCGCCAGCAGCCCACTTGGGGGGAGGGCGCATGAGCAGTTCTTC. It translates to CASSPLGGRAHEQFF.

J is TRBJ2-7 and V is TRBV28; 7 bases match TRBD1. V gave up 6 bases and J gave up 1 base; unmatched junction bases: 6. The CDR3 has 14 amino acids. The germline V gene has CDR1 MDHEN and CDR2 SYDVKM. CDR3 sequence reads: CASSTLGQSYEQYF. CDR3 DNA sequence: TGTGCCAGCAGCACCTTGGGACAGTCCTACGAGCAGTACTTC.

The chain is built from TRBV11-2 and TRBJ2-2; D may be TRBD2 (5 bases). The CDR3 loop spans 14 amino acids. Germline lookup yields CDR1 SGHAT and CDR2 FQNNGV. The V gene lost 2 bases and the J gene lost 6 bases, with 10 bases spanning the gap. CDR3 sequence reads: CASSLLVEAGELFF. The CDR3 DNA is TGTGCCAGCAGCTTATTGGTGGAGGCCGGGGAGCTGTTTTTT.

The chain employs TRBV27 and TRBJ2-4; 7 bases are a match to TRBD2. Trimming removed 5 bases from V and 7 bases from J; junction bases left unmatched: 14. The CDR3 is 16 residues long. Germline V gene data show CDR1 as MNHEY and CDR2 as SMNVEV (reference sequence). DNA of the CDR3: TGTGCCAGCAGTCAGAGACTAGCCCCCTCTGGGAACATTCAGTACTTC. Translation gives CASSQRLAPSGNIQYF.

V usage is TRBV27 and J usage is TRBJ2-3; perhaps TRBD2 as D (6 bases). The germline gives CDR1 MNHEY, CDR2 SMNVEV (reference sequence). The CDR3 contains 20 residues. The germline V and J ends were trimmed by 5 bases and 0 bases, with 27 bases remaining between them. The DNA for the CDR3 is TGTGCCAGCAGTCCTTGGGGAGTTGCGGGACCAAGGTCTAGCACAGATACGCAGTATTTT. Translated: CASSPWGVAGPRSSTDTQYF.

The V gene is TRBV28, the J gene TRBJ1-2; 7 positions match TRBD1. V was clipped by 11 bases and J by 6 bases; unmatched bases: 6. Germline assignment: CDR1 MDHEN and CDR2 SYDVKM. The CDR3 consists of 11 residues. Here the CDR3 DNA reads TGTGCCGGCCGGACAGGACATGGCTACACCTTC. The encoded protein is CAGRTGHGYTF.